The 15 T cell receptor beta chains listed next were all sequenced from one sample in a study of blood T cell repertoires in COVID-19. Libraries were prepared by immunoSEQ multiplex PCR; TCRdb keeps only in-frame clonotypes and omits some of them. The data contain 20,000 to 25,000 clones, 81% of them singletons. Sequencing was carried out using peripheral blood. The receptors were gathered from a man in his sixties or seventies with acute or convalescent COVID-19.

J is TRBJ2-4 and V is TRBV6-2 or TRBV6-3; D is undetermined. This CDR3 has 13 amino acids. Looked up from germline, CDR1 is MNHEY and CDR2 is SVGEGT. V lost 2 bases, J lost 8 bases, and 10 bases lay in between. The CDR3 protein is CASSYLRRDIQYF. DNA for the CDR3: TGTGCCAGCAGTTACCTTCGAAGAGACATTCAGTACTTC.

The chain couples TRBV9 to TRBJ2-1; weak D call: TRBD2 (5 bases). Per the germline V gene, CDR1 is SGDLS and CDR2 is YYNGEE. V lost 1 base to trimming and J lost 9 bases, with 11 bases between them. The CDR3 spans 13 residues. The CDR3 protein is CASSVQLGPEQFF. CDR3 nucleotide sequence: TGTGCCAGCAGCGTACAACTAGGCCCTGAGCAGTTCTTC.

In its sample, this clone was seen a few times. The chain uses TRBV10-1 and TRBJ2-2; maybe TRBD2 (5 bases). V lost 5 bases to trimming and J lost 4 bases, with 5 bases between them. Germline lookup yields CDR1 WNHNN and CDR2 SYGVQD (reference sequence). This CDR3 is 12 amino acids long. CDR3 sequence: CASSRGTGELFF. CDR3 DNA: TGCGCCAGCAGTCGGGGCACCGGGGAGCTGTTTTTT.

The chain links TRBV30 to TRBJ1-6; weak D call: TRBD1 (5 bases). V was trimmed by 4 bases and J by 5 bases, leaving 9 bases between them. This CDR3 contains 13 residues. Germline CDR1 and CDR2: GTSNPN and SVGIG (reference sequence). CDR3 loop: CAWIDSHNSPLHF. DNA of the CDR3: TGTGCCTGGATTGACAGCCATAATTCACCCCTCCACTTT.

Only one count was recorded for this clone. The rearrangement uses TRBV5-4 and TRBJ1-3; 9 bases fit TRBD1. Germline V gene lookup returns CDR1 SGHNT and CDR2 YYREEE (reference sequence). Germline trimming cut 4 bases from V and 1 base from J; bases unmatched to any gene: 9. The CDR3 is 17 residues long. The CDR3 spells CASSEGDRGKSGNTIYF. CDR3 DNA: TGTGCCAGCAGCGAAGGCGACAGGGGGAAATCTGGAAACACCATATATTTT.

A single count supports this clone. The V call is TRBV11-3, the J call TRBJ2-2, with TRBD1 identical over 7 bases. Germline V gene sequence: CDR1 SGHNT, CDR2 YENEEA. The V segment lost 5 bases and the J segment 4 bases; nucleotides outside the gene matches: 7. This CDR3 region has 15 residues. CDR3 protein: CASSLQGFGTGELFF. CDR3 in DNA: TGTGCCAGCAGCCTACAGGGGTTCGGCACCGGGGAGCTGTTTTTT. Together with reference TRBV11-3 and TRBJ2-2, the CDR3 gives the full variable domain: EAGVVQSPRYKIIEKKQPVAFWCNPISGHNTLYWYLQNLGQGPELLIRYENEEAVDDSQLPKDRFSAERLKGVDSTLKIQPAELGDSAVYLCASSLQGFGTGELFFGEGSRLTVL.

The chain joins TRBV6-1 to TRBJ2-2; 10 bases are a match to TRBD1. CDR1 and CDR2 from the germline V gene are MNHNS and SASEGT. CDR3 length: 19 residues. With 2 bases clipped from V and 2 bases from J, the junction kept 11 bases outside the gene matches. The DNA of the CDR3 is TGTGCCAGCAGTGAATATATTGGGACAGGGGCCCTTAACACCGGGGAGCTGTTTTTT. Amino acids: CASSEYIGTGALNTGELFF.

The chain recombines TRBV18 with TRBJ1-4; D unclear. Trimming took 2 bases from V and 8 from J, leaving 9 bases between them. In germline, CDR1 is KGHSH, CDR2 LQKENI. The CDR3 covers 13 residues. CDR3 protein: CASSPKEKEKLFF. In nucleotides, the CDR3 is TGTGCCAGCTCACCAAAGGAGAAGGAAAAACTGTTTTTT.

As DNA, the CDR3 is TGTGCCAGCAGCCCTAGGACAGGGGGCTATAATTCACCCCTCCACTTT. Residues: CASSPRTGGYNSPLHF. The chain uses TRBV7-6 and TRBJ1-6, with 10 positions matching TRBD1. V lost 5 bases and J lost 3; bases outside the gene matches: 4. CDR1 and CDR2 (germline): SGHVS, FNYEAQ. The CDR3 covers 16 residues.

This chain connects TRBV7-2 to TRBJ2-7; 8 bases are shared with TRBD2. Trimming at V came to 3 bases and at J to 0 bases, leaving 4 bases not matched to a gene. CDR3 length: 15 residues. Germline CDR1 and CDR2: SGHTA and FQGNSA. Here the CDR3 DNA reads TGTGCCAGCAGCTTCGGGGGGGGGCACTCCTACGAGCAGTACTTC. Residues: CASSFGGGHSYEQYF.

This clone was seen a few times. This chain joins TRBV11-2 and TRBJ1-1; 9 bases align to TRBD1. V gave up 1 base and J gave up 4 bases; unmatched junction bases: 4. This CDR3 is built from 15 residues. The germline V gene encodes CDR1 SGHAT and CDR2 FQNNGV. The CDR3 coding sequence is TGTGCCAGCAGCTTAGGTGGGACAGGGACCACTGAAGCTTTCTTT. Its translation is CASSLGGTGTTEAFF.

This chain connects TRBV25-1 to TRBJ1-6; D is perhaps TRBD1 (6 bases). Germline V gives CDR1 MGHDK, CDR2 SYGVNS. The CDR3 loop spans 14 amino acids. The ends were cut back, 7 bases at V and 7 bases at J, with 14 bases in the middle. The CDR3: CASTLGTPNSPLHF. The CDR3, as DNA: TGTGCCAGCACCCTCGGGACACCGAATTCACCCCTCCACTTT.

The chain employs TRBV11-2 and TRBJ2-1, with D maybe TRBD1 (6 bases). The V and J ends lost 2 bases and 4 bases respectively, with 12 bases between them. CDR3 length: 15 amino acids. Per germline, CDR1 SGHAT and CDR2 FQNNGV. The CDR3 reads CASSLSQGNYNEQFF. The CDR3 nucleotides are TGTGCCAGCAGCTTAAGTCAGGGGAATTACAATGAGCAGTTCTTC.

V usage is TRBV11-3 and J usage is TRBJ1-1; unclear D gene. The CDR3 length is 13 residues. The ends were cut back, 5 bases at V and 0 bases at J, with 7 bases in the middle. Per germline, CDR1 SGHNT and CDR2 YENEEA. Here the CDR3 reads CASSPGVNTEAFF. CDR3 DNA sequence: TGTGCCAGCAGCCCAGGCGTGAACACTGAAGCTTTCTTT.

A single count supports this clone. The chain uses TRBV13 and TRBJ2-5; D is unresolved. CDR1 and CDR2 (germline): PRHDT, FYEKMQ (reference sequence). The CDR3 covers 13 residues. Trimming stripped 0 bases from V and 5 bases from J, with 7 bases between. CDR3 nucleotides: TGTGCCAGCAGCTTAGGCCCCCTCGAGACCCAGTACTTC. It codes for CASSLGPLETQYF.